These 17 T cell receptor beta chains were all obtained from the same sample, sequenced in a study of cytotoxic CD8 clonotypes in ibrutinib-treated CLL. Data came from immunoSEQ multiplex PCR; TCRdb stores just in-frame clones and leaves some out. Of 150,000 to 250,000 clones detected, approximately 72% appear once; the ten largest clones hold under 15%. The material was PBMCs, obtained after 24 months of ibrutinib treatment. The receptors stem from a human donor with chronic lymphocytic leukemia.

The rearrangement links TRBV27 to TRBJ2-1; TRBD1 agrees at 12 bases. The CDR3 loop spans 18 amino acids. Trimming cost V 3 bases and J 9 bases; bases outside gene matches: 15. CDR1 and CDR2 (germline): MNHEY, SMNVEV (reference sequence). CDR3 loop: CASSFFGTGGVYLGEQFF. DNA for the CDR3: TGTGCCAGCAGTTTCTTTGGGACAGGGGGCGTTTACTTGGGTGAGCAGTTCTTC.

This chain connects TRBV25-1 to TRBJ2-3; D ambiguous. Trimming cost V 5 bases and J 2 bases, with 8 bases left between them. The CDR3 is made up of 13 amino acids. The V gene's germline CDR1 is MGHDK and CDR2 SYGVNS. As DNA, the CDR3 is TGTGCCAGCAGTCGGCAGGTCACAGATACGCAGTATTTT. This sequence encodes CASSRQVTDTQYF.

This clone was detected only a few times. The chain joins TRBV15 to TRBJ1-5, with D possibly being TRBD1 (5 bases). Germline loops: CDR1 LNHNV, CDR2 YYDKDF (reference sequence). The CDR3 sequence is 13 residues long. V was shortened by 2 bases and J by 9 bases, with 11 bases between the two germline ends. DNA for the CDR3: TGTGCCACCAGCAGACCGCCCCAGGGGCCCCAGCATTTT. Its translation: CATSRPPQGPQHF.

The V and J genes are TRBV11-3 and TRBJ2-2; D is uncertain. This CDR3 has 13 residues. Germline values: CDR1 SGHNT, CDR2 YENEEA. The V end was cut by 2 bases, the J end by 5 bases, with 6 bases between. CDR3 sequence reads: CASSLTVTGELFF. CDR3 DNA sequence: TGTGCCAGCAGCTTAACAGTTACCGGGGAGCTGTTTTTT. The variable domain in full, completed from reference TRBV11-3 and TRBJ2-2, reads EAGVVQSPRYKIIEKKQPVAFWCNPISGHNTLYWYLQNLGQGPELLIRYENEEAVDDSQLPKDRFSAERLKGVDSTLKIQPAELGDSAVYLCASSLTVTGELFFGEGSRLTVL.

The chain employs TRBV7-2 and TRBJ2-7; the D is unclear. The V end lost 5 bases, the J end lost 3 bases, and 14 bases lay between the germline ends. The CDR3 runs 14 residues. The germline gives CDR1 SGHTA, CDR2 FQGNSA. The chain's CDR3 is CASSPRRALYEQYF. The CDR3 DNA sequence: TGTGCCAGCAGCCCAAGACGGGCACTCTACGAGCAGTACTTC.

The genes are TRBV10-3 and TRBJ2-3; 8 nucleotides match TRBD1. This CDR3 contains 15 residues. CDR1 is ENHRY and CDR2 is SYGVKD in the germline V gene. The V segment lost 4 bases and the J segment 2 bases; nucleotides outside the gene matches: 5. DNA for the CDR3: TGTGCCATCAGTGCGCCGGACAGGGACACAGATACGCAGTATTTT. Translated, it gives CAISAPDRDTDTQYF.

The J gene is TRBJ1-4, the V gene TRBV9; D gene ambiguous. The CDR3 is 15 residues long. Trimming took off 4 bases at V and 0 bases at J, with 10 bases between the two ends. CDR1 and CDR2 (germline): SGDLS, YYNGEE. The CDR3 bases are TGTGCCAGCAGCCCCGGAGCGGCAACTAATGAAAAACTGTTTTTT. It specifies CASSPGAATNEKLFF.

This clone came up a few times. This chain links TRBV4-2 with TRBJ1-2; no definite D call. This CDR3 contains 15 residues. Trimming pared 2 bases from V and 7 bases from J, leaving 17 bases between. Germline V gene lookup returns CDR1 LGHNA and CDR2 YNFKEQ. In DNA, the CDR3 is TGTGCCAGCAGCCAAAGATTGCGTTTGAGCTCTGGCTACACCTTC. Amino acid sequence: CASSQRLRLSSGYTF.

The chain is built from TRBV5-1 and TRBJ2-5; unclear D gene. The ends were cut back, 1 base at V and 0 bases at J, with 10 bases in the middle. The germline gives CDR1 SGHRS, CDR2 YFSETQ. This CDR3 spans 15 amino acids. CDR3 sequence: CASSLPDAYQETQYF. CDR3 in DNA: TGCGCCAGCAGCTTGCCAGACGCGTACCAAGAGACCCAGTACTTC.

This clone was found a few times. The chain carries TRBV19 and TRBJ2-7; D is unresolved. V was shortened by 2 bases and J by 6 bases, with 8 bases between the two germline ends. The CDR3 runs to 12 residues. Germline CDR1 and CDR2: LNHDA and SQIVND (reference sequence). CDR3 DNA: TGTGCCAGTAGTATACTAGGATCCGAGCAGTACTTC. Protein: CASSILGSEQYF.

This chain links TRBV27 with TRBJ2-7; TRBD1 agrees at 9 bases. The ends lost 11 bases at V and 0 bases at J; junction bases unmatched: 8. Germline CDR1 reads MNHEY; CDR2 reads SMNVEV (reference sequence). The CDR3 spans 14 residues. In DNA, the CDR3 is TGTGCCTCTAAACCGGGACAGGGCTCCTACGAGCAGTACTTC. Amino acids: CASKPGQGSYEQYF.

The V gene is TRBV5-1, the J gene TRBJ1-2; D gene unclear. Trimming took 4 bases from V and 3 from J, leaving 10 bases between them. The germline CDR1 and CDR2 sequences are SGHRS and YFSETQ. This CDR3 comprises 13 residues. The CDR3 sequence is CASSIETDYGYTF. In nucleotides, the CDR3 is TGCGCCAGCAGCATAGAGACGGACTATGGCTACACCTTC.

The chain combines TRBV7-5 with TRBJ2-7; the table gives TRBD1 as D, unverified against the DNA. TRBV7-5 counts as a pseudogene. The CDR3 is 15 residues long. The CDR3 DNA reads TGTGTCAGAAGCTTAGACCGTTACAGGTGGATCGAGCAGTACTTC. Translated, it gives CVRSLDRYRWIEQYF.

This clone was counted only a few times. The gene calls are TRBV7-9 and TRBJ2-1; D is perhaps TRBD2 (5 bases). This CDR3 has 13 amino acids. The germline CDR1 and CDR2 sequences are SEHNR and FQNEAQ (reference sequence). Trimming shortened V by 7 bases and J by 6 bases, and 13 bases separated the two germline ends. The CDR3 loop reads CASKRASSNEQFF. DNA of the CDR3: TGTGCCAGCAAGAGGGCCTCTAGCAATGAGCAGTTCTTC.

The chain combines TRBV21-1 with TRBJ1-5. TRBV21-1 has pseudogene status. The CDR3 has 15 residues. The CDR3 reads CASSERGGSNQPQHF. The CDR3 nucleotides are TGTGCCAGCAGTGAAAGGGGGGGAAGCAATCAGCCCCAGCATTTT.

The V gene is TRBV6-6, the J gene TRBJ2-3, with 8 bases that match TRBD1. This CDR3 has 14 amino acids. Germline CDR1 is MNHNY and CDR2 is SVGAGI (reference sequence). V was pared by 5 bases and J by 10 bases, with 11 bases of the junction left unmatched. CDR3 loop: CASSTLPDRVPQYF. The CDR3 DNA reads TGTGCCAGCAGTACCCTCCCGGACAGGGTCCCGCAGTATTTT.

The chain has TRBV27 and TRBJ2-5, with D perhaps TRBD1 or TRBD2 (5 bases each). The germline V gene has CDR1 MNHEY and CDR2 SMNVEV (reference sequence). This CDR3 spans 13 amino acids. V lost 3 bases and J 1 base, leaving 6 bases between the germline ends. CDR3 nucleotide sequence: TGTGCCAGCAGTTTGAGGGGCCAAGAGACCCAGTACTTC. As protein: CASSLRGQETQYF.